The clone carrying this T cell receptor (beta chain) was detected ten times or more. Its antigen is undetermined. Between the trimmed V and J ends, which lost 4 bases and 6 bases, there was a span of 12 bases. Per the germline V gene, CDR1 is SGHRS and CDR2 is YFSETQ. The CDR3 length is 13 residues. These data belong to a study of CD8 T cells in ankylosing spondylitis. A single record per CDR3 protein comes from TCRdb applying MiXCR to the 5' RACE reads. This table holds roughly 440,000 distinct CDR3 sequences, about a sixth found once. Study outcomes and limitations: A motif of fewer than ten highly homologous TCR beta variants was seen as apparently characteristic of ankylosing spondylitis blood.

Sequencing input: blood, either unsorted or a sorted T cell fraction (not recorded which). This chain links TRBV5-1 with TRBJ2-3; D might be TRBD2 (6 bases). The receptor's source is a male donor with ankylosing spondylitis. Written as DNA, the CDR3 is TGCGCCAGCAGCCCGCGGGGCCAGGATACGCAGTATTTT. Translating gives CASSPRGQDTQYF.